The TCR beta chain described here comes from a study of blood T cells in healthy people across ages. All donors came from Russia, were Caucasian and healthy, and spanned ages about 6 to 100. Each sample had at least 6.5 million PBMCs isolated. The second PCR ran roughly 6 to 12 cycles with a sample-barcoded 5' primer and J-beta primers. Using its own MiXCR run on the 5' RACE reads, TCRdb lists one record per CDR3 protein. The sample yields around 940,000 distinct CDR3 sequences, roughly half seen once. This CDR3 has 13 residues. CDR1 DFQATT and CDR2 SNEGSKA come from the germline V gene (reference sequence). A note on this clonotype: A junction boundary mismatches the germline segment, possibly from a read error.

This clonotype was obtained from a woman aged 60-75 years in good health. The sample consisted of blood. The rearrangement joins TRBV20-1 to TRBJ2-1; D is ambiguous. The CDR3 DNA reads as TGCAGTGCTAGGACGCCTATTTACAGTGAGCAGTTCTTC. Encoded protein: CSARTPIYSEQFF.